Each of the 3 T cell receptor beta chains below was sequenced from the same sample in a study of T-cell memory formation after mild COVID-19. TCRdb re-analysed the 5' RACE reads in MiXCR, keeping a single row per CDR3 protein. The top ten hold 9.5% to 15% of the sample, which has hundreds of thousands of distinct CDR3 sequences, roughly 21% seen once. Sequencing was carried out using PBMCs or a T cell subset sorted from them (not recorded which). Receptors originate from an adult woman who had mild COVID-19 (a few samples of this study predate the infection). Cell type and time point are not known.

The chain uses TRBV7-2 and TRBJ2-5; no reliable D call. V was pared by 5 bases and J by 5 bases, with 21 bases between. This CDR3 has 16 amino acids. From germline, CDR1 is SGHTA and CDR2 FQGNSA. The DNA of the CDR3 is TGTGCCAGCAGCCCAGACCACACCCGGTCCTGGGAGACCCAGTACTTC. This sequence encodes CASSPDHTRSWETQYF.

This clonotype was counted only a few times. This chain links TRBV30 with TRBJ2-1, with D uncertain. Germline values: CDR1 GTSNPN, CDR2 SVGIG (reference sequence). The CDR3 is made up of 17 amino acids. Between the trimmed V and J ends, which lost 3 bases and 5 bases, there was a span of 23 bases. The CDR3, as DNA: TGTGCCTGGAGCCGCTACTCTAGAGGAATCGGCGACAATGAGCAGTTCTTC. Amino acids: CAWSRYSRGIGDNEQFF.

The CDR3 spells CASRASNGYTF. As DNA, the CDR3 is TGCGCCAGCAGGGCGTCAAATGGCTACACCTTC. The chain has TRBV4-1 and TRBJ1-2, with D hard to call. Germline V lookup: CDR1 MGHRA, CDR2 YSYEKL. The CDR3 consists of 11 residues. The V gene lost 6 bases and the J gene lost 6 bases, with 8 bases spanning the gap.